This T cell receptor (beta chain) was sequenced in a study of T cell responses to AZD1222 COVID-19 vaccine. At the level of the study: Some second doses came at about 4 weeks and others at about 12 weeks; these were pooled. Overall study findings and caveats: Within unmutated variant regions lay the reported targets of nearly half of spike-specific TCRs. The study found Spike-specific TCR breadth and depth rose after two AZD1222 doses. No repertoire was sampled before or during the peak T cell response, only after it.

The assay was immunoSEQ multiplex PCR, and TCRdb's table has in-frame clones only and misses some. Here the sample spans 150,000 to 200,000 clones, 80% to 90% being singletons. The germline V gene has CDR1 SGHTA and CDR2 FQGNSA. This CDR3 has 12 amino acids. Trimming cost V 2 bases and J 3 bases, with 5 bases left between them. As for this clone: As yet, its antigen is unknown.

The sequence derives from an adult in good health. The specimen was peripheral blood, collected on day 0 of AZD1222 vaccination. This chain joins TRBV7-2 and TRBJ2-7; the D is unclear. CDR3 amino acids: CASSLMDYEQYF. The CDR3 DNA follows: TGTGCCAGCAGCTTAATGGACTACGAGCAGTACTTC.